This paragraph covers one T cell receptor beta chain sequence. Trimming cost V 5 bases and J 8 bases, with 10 bases left between them. The length of the CDR3 is 12 residues. The data originate from a study of CD8 T cells in Susac syndrome. RNA totalling roughly 0.5 to 1 ug underwent reverse transcription with random hexamers. The method of amplification for TCR beta CDR3 was immunoSEQ multiplex PCR, covering 54 Vbeta and 13 Jbeta. TCRdb analysed the immunoSEQ multiplex PCR reads with MiXCR anew, one entry per CDR3 protein. The table shows roughly 400,000 distinct CDR3 sequences, with 85% to 90% occurring only once. CD8+ and CD4+ T cells taken from blood had their TCR beta sequenced.

Material for sequencing was CD8+ T cells from PBMCs. This clonotype was sampled from a human donor with multiple sclerosis. The rearrangement links TRBV12-3 or TRBV12-4 to TRBJ1-3; the D is unclear. The CDR3 loop reads CASSRNGDTIYF. DNA for the CDR3: TGTGCCAGCAGTCGCAACGGGGACACCATATATTTT.